This T cell receptor (beta chain) is drawn from a study of cytomegalovirus exposure and HLA in healthy donors. As for the study in general: A prior analysis found some 110 million unique TCR beta sequences from some 200 million T cells. Assignment to the Caucasian-associated ancestry cluster applied to around 76% of the approximately 400 genotyped donors. General study results and limits: The authors later linked a missense DCLRE1C variant to TCR beta V- and J-gene trimming.

CDR3 size: 17 residues. Germline assignment: CDR1 SGHDT and CDR2 YYEEEE. V shed 3 bases and J 8 bases; nucleotides not matched to a gene: 15. The PCR used 60 Vbeta and 13 Jbeta primers. Using immunoSEQ multiplex PCR, the repertoire was profiled, and TCRdb retains in-frame clones only, with some absent. The table includes a few hundred thousand clones, roughly 89% detected once. Note on this clone: The antigen is not known.

Sequenced: PBMCs. The chain uses TRBV5-6 and TRBJ2-2; 8 positions match TRBD2. The receptor was isolated from a woman aged 18-29 years in good health and CMV-seronegative. CDR3 sequence reads: CASSSLGGAGPAGELFF. As DNA, the CDR3 is TGTGCCAGCAGCTCCCTCGGGGGGGCAGGGCCCGCGGGGGAGCTGTTTTTT.